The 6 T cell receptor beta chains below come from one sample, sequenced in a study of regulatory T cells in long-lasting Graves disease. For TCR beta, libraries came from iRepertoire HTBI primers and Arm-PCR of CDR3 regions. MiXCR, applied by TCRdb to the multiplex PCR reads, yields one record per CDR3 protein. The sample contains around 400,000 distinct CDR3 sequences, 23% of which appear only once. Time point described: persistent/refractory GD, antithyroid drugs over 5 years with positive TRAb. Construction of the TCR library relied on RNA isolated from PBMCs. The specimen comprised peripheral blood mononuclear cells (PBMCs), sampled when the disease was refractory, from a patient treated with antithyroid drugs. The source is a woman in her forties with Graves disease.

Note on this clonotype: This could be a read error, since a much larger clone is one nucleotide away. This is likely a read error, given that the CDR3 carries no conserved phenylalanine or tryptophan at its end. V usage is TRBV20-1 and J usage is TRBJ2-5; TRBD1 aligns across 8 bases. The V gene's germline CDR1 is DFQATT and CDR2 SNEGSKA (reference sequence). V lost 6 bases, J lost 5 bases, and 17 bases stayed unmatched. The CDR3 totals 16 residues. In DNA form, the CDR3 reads TGCAGTGCGAGGGGGGCAGGGGGCATGATTCAGGAGACCCAGTACCTC. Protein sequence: CSARGAGGMIQETQYL.

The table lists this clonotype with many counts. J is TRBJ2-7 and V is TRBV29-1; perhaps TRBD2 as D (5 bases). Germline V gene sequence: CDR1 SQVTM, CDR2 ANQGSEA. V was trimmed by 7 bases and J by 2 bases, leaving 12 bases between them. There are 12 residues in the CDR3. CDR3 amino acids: CSAIGKTYEQYF. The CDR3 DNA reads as TGCAGCGCAATCGGGAAAACCTACGAGCAGTACTTC.

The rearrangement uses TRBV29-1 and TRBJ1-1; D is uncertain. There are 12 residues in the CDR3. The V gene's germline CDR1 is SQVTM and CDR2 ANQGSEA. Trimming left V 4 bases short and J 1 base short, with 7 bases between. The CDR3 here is CSVVSRNTEAFF. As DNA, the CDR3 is TGCAGCGTTGTCAGCAGGAACACTGAAGCTTTCTTT.

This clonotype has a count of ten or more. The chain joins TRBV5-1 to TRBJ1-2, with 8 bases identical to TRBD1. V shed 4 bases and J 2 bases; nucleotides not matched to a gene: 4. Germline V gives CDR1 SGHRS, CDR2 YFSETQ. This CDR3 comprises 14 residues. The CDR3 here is CASSIRQGNYGYTF. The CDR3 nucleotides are TGCGCCAGCAGCATACGACAGGGGAACTATGGCTACACCTTC.

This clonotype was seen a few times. The DNA for the CDR3 is TGTGCCAGCAGACCCCTAGCTGCCACGAACACCGGGGAGCTGTTTTTT. Translating it yields CASRPLAATNTGELFF. The J gene is TRBJ2-2, the V gene TRBV6-1; D possibly corresponds to TRBD2 (5 bases). Trimming cost V 6 bases and J 0 bases, with 14 bases left between them. The CDR3 is 16 residues long. Germline values: CDR1 MNHNS, CDR2 SASEGT.

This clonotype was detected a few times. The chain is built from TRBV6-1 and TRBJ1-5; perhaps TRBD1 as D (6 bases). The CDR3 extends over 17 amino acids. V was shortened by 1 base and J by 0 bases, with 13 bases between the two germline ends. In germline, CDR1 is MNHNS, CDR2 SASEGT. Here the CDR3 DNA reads TGTGCCAGCAGTGAAGAAACAGGGCTGATTAGCAATCAGCCCCAGCATTTT. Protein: CASSEETGLISNQPQHF.